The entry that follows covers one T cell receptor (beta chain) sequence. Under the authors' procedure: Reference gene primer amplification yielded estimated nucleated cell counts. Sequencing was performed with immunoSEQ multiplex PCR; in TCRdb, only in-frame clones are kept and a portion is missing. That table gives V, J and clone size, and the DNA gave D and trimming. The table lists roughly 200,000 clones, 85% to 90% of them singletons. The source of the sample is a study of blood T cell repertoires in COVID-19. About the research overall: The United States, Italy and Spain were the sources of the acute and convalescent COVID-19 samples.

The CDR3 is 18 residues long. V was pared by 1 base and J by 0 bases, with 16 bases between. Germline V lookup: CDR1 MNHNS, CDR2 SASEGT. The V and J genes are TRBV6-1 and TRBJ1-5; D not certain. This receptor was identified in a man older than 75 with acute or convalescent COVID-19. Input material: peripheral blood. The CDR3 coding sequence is TGTGCCAGCAGTGAAGGTCATTGGGAGATAAATAGCAATCAGCCCCAGCATTTT. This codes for CASSEGHWEINSNQPQHF.